This TCR beta chain originates from a study of blood T cells in healthy people across ages. Findings and limits, study-wide: Whereas aged donors had fewer naive CD4+ cells, long-lived donors had more of them and higher diversity. Estimates of diversity drawn from one million T cells were considered underestimates.

Trimming cost V 8 bases and J 4 bases, with 14 bases left between them. The CDR3 totals 13 residues. Comment on this clonotype: The antigen is not known.

Each sample gave at least 6.5 million isolated PBMCs. PCR was performed a second time for about 6 to 11 cycles using a sample-barcoded 5' primer and a J-beta primer mix. The authors tagged each cDNA molecule using a template-switch adaptor with 12 random nucleotides. TCRdb used MiXCR to reprocess the 5' RACE reads, holding one entry per CDR3 protein. The sample contains 700,000 to 950,000 distinct CDR3 sequences, approximately 43% of which appear only once. The chain couples TRBV12-3 or TRBV12-4 to TRBJ1-2; D gene unclear. The specimen sequenced was blood. The clonotype comes from a woman aged 60 to 75 in good health. This CDR3 is CASGLTGPYGYTF. The CDR3 DNA reads as TGTGCCAGCGGCCTTACGGGCCCCTATGGCTACACCTTC.